This T cell receptor beta chain was captured in a study of cytomegalovirus exposure and HLA in healthy donors. Study-wide context: An earlier analysis identified approximately 110 million unique TCR beta sequences in about 200 million T cells.

A word on this clone: What it binds is not known.

Vbeta (60) and Jbeta (13) primers were used in the PCR. Repertoires were generated with immunoSEQ multiplex PCR, while TCRdb's copy carries only in-frame clones and drops some. The repertoire consists of approximately 90,000 clones, with less than 80% occurring once and the leading ten covering over 1.1%. Findings and caveats of the study: Upon later analysis, TCR association rates were observed to vary by HLA locus, being highest for DRB1 and lowest for HLA-C.

Germline V gene lookup returns CDR1 MDHEN and CDR2 SYDVKM. The CDR3 consists of 16 residues. The V and J ends lost 2 bases and 5 bases respectively, with 18 bases between them. The sequence was collected from a male donor in good health and CMV-seronegative. The rearrangement links TRBV28 to TRBJ1-1; D call uncertain. The sample consisted of PBMCs. The CDR3, as DNA: TGTGCCAGCAGTTTAATTTCACCGACATCGACAACTGAAGCTTTCTTT. Its translation: CASSLISPTSTTEAFF.